This passage covers 21 T cell receptor beta chains from one sample sequenced in a study of CDR3 diversity in severe acne. TCRdb independently ran MiXCR on the PCR reads; one entry per CDR3 protein. The table has approximately 79,000 distinct CDR3 sequences, roughly 52% seen once. The specimen was blood. The receptors derive from a male donor in good health, serving as a control.

The gene calls are TRBV29-1 and TRBJ2-3; TRBD1 or TRBD2 may be the D gene (5 bases each). The germline V and J ends were trimmed by 5 bases and 3 bases, with 18 bases remaining between them. Germline V CDR1 and CDR2: SQVTM, ANQGSEA. The CDR3 loop spans 15 amino acids. CDR3 nucleotide sequence: TGCAGCGTTAGGTTTGGGACGGCAGGGACAGATACGCAGTATTTT. It translates to CSVRFGTAGTDTQYF.

Worth noting for this clonotype: One end of the junction is discordant with germline, which a read error may explain. J is TRBJ2-7 and V is TRBV9, with a tentative D call TRBD2 (7 bases). CDR3 length: 14 amino acids. CDR1 and CDR2 (germline): SGDLS, YYNGEE. The DNA for the CDR3 is TGTGCCAGCAGCGTAGGGGGGGGGGCCTATGAGCAGTACTTC. This gives the protein CASSVGGGAYEQYF.

With respect to this clonotype: A much larger clone is a single base away; this may be a read error. This chain uses TRBV5-1 with TRBJ2-1, with a tentative D call TRBD1 (8 bases). The CDR3 length is 13 residues. Trimming cost V 6 bases and J 9 bases, with 16 bases left between them. Looked up from germline, CDR1 is SGHRS and CDR2 is YFSETQ. In DNA, the CDR3 is TGCGCCAGCACCGCGGACAGGGAGGGTGAGCAGTTCTTC. Translating it yields CASTADREGEQFF.

This clonotype was found a few times. This chain joins TRBV20-1 and TRBJ2-7, with 8 bases matching TRBD1. This CDR3 spans 15 amino acids. Per germline, CDR1 DFQATT and CDR2 SNEGSKA (reference sequence). V gave up 0 bases and J gave up 6 bases; unmatched junction bases: 10. The DNA for the CDR3 is TGCAGTGCTAGAGATCCTTCGGACAGGGCGGGCGAGCAGTACTTC. This gives the protein CSARDPSDRAGEQYF.

The chain links TRBV7-6 to TRBJ2-7; D call uncertain. This CDR3 is 14 amino acids long. Per the germline V gene, CDR1 is SGHVS and CDR2 is FNYEAQ. Deletions cut 1 base from V and 2 bases from J, with 9 bases between. In nucleotides, the CDR3 is TGTGCCAGCAGCTTAGGCGAAGGTCCCTACGAGCAGTACTTC. Residues: CASSLGEGPYEQYF.

This clonotype has a count of ten or more. The chain has TRBV5-6 and TRBJ1-2, with 8 nucleotides matching TRBD1. Trimming removed 0 bases from V and 5 bases from J; junction bases left unmatched: 12. The CDR3 totals 17 residues. Germline CDR1 is SGHDT and CDR2 is YYEEEE. CDR3 DNA sequence: TGTGCCAGCAGCTTGGCCCTTCACGACAGGGGAAGTTATGGCTACACCTTC. This codes for CASSLALHDRGSYGYTF.

This sequence joins TRBV9 and TRBJ2-2; 8 nucleotides match TRBD1. Germline values: CDR1 SGDLS, CDR2 YYNGEE. V dropped 3 bases and J dropped 0; count of bases not matched to a gene: 7. This CDR3 comprises 17 residues. The DNA of the CDR3 is TGTGCCAGCAGCGCCTCGGACAGGGCCGCGAACACCGGGGAGCTGTTTTTT. Translation gives CASSASDRAANTGELFF.

This clonotype was counted between two and nine times. The chain is built from TRBV5-6 and TRBJ1-1; D perhaps matches TRBD1 (5 bases). The germline V gene encodes CDR1 SGHDT and CDR2 YYEEEE. The length of the CDR3 is 13 residues. Trimming cost V 3 bases and J 2 bases, with 8 bases left between them. The CDR3 loop reads CASSWGGNTEAFF. The DNA of the CDR3 is TGTGCCAGCAGCTGGGGGGGAAACACTGAAGCTTTCTTT.

V usage is TRBV7-8 and J usage is TRBJ2-1; TRBD2 aligns across 8 bases. The V gene end was trimmed by 5 bases and the J gene end by 8 bases; junction bases not matched to a gene: 11. This CDR3 is 15 amino acids long. Germline-derived CDR1 and CDR2 are SGHVS and FQNEAQ. DNA for the CDR3: TGTGCCAGCAGCACCTTAGCGGGATCCACGGATGAGCAGTTCTTC. As protein: CASSTLAGSTDEQFF.

The chain carries TRBV12-3 or TRBV12-4 and TRBJ2-5; TRBD1 aligns across 10 bases. The CDR3 loop spans 14 amino acids. J was trimmed by 5 bases and V by 6 bases; bases with no gene match: 6. The CDR3 DNA reads TGTGCCAGCAGCTTGGGGACAGGGGCCGAGACCCAGTACTTC. Protein sequence: CASSLGTGAETQYF.

The chain recombines TRBV18 with TRBJ2-7; either TRBD1 or TRBD2 may supply D (5 bases each). V was pared by 2 bases and J by 0 bases, with 8 bases between. This CDR3 contains 14 residues. Germline lookup yields CDR1 KGHSH and CDR2 LQKENI. This chain's CDR3 is CASSPAGSSYEQYF. DNA of the CDR3: TGTGCCAGCTCACCAGCAGGGAGCTCCTACGAGCAGTACTTC.

The chain links TRBV9 to TRBJ1-2; D remains ambiguous. Trimming cost V 0 bases and J 3 bases, with 15 bases left between them. Germline lookup yields CDR1 SGDLS and CDR2 YYNGEE. There are 16 residues in the CDR3. Here the CDR3 reads CASSVAEGSMDYGYTF. CDR3 nucleotide sequence: TGTGCCAGCAGCGTAGCGGAAGGAAGTATGGACTATGGCTACACCTTC.

This rearrangement joins TRBV10-3 to TRBJ1-1; weak D call: TRBD1 (6 bases). The ends were cut back, 8 bases at V and 2 bases at J, with 12 bases in the middle. CDR1 and CDR2 (germline): ENHRY, SYGVKD. The CDR3 consists of 13 residues. CDR3 loop: CAISSGTNTEAFF. The CDR3 nucleotides are TGTGCCATCTCTTCCGGGACAAACACTGAAGCTTTCTTT.

The chain uses TRBV9 and TRBJ2-3, with a possible D match to TRBD2 (6 bases). CDR1 is SGDLS and CDR2 is YYNGEE in the germline V gene. V lost 3 bases to trimming and J lost 11 bases, with 25 bases between them. The CDR3 runs 16 residues. The CDR3 is CASSAAKGTDYNEQYF. The CDR3 nucleotides are TGTGCCAGCAGCGCAGCCAAAGGAACGGACTACAATGAGCAGTATTTT. Full variable domain (rest looked up from reference TRBV9 and TRBJ2-3): DSGVTQTPKHLITATGQRVTLRCSPRSGDLSVYWYQQSLDQGLQFLIQYYNGEERAKGNILERFSAQQFPDLHSELNLSSLELGDSALYFCASSAAKGTDYNEQYFGPGTRLTVL.

The CDR3 bases are TGCGCCAGCAGCCTTTCGAGGGGCCCCTCGGCTAACTATGGCTACACCTTC. The encoded protein is CASSLSRGPSANYGYTF. The V gene is TRBV4-1, the J gene TRBJ1-2; D perhaps matches TRBD1 (5 bases). V was trimmed by 4 bases and J by 0 bases, leaving 18 bases between them. This CDR3 is built from 17 residues. Germline-derived CDR1 and CDR2 are MGHRA and YSYEKL.

As to this clonotype: A read error is possible here, since a much larger clone lies one base away. The conserved phenylalanine or tryptophan is not found at the CDR3 terminus, so this likely reflects a read error. This chain joins TRBV6-1 and TRBJ1-2, with D tentatively TRBD1 (6 bases). The CDR3 runs 15 residues. Trimming cost V 5 bases and J 3 bases, with 16 bases left between them. CDR1 and CDR2 from the germline V gene are MNHNS and SASEGT. DNA of the CDR3: TGTGCCAGCAGTTACTCGACGGGGGCCGACTATGGCTACACCTCC. Translating it yields CASSYSTGADYGYTS.

CDR3 loop: CASRKRGGETQYF. In nucleotides, the CDR3 is TGTGCCAGCAGGAAGAGAGGGGGCGAGACCCAGTACTTC. The V and J genes are TRBV7-8 and TRBJ2-5; 7 bases are shared with TRBD1. The CDR3 consists of 13 residues. Trimming at V came to 6 bases and at J to 5 bases, leaving 6 bases not matched to a gene. The germline V gene has CDR1 SGHVS and CDR2 FQNEAQ.

This clonotype was observed at least ten times. The chain couples TRBV24-1 to TRBJ2-3; tentatively, D is TRBD1 or TRBD2 (6 bases each). Germline CDR1 KGHDR, CDR2 SFDVKD. Trimming left V 3 bases short and J 5 bases short, with 11 bases between. This CDR3 is 14 amino acids long. This CDR3 reads CATSDGGTKDTQYF. DNA for the CDR3: TGTGCCACCAGTGATGGCGGGACAAAAGATACGCAGTATTTT.

In this sample, this clonotype turned up many times. The chain joins TRBV18 to TRBJ1-2; D is undetermined. This CDR3 has 16 residues. Trimming stripped 0 bases from V and 5 bases from J, with 16 bases between. Germline values: CDR1 KGHSH, CDR2 LQKENI. CDR3: CASSPPASSTPYGYTF. The DNA of the CDR3 is TGTGCCAGCTCACCACCGGCCAGCTCCACTCCGTATGGCTACACCTTC.

The V call is TRBV29-1, the J call TRBJ1-2, with D perhaps TRBD1 (5 bases). This CDR3 has 15 residues. Germline V gene lookup returns CDR1 SQVTM and CDR2 ANQGSEA. Trimming pared 7 bases from V and 1 base from J, leaving 19 bases between. The CDR3 spells CSAEGGRGYNYGYTF. In nucleotides, the CDR3 is TGCAGCGCCGAGGGAGGGCGGGGGTATAACTATGGCTACACCTTC.

This clonotype occurred many times. The chain employs TRBV12-5 and TRBJ1-2; D perhaps matches TRBD1 (5 bases). Germline CDR1 reads LGHNT; CDR2 reads FRNRAP. With 11 bases removed from V and 0 bases from J, the gap between germline ends came to 19 bases. CDR3 size: 15 residues. CDR3 coding DNA: TGTGCTGGCTGGGGGGTGAGCCCAGCTAACTATGGCTACACCTTC. This gives the protein CAGWGVSPANYGYTF.